The clone carrying this T cell receptor beta chain was seen only a few times. Antigen unknown. Reverse transcribing all isolated RNA meant expressed TCRB transcripts were sequenced. The protocol was immunoSEQ multiplex PCR, while the TCRdb copy is restricted to in-frame clones and leaves out a portion. The sample lists 300,000 to 350,000 clones, roughly 13% seen once, with 0.015% in the top ten. The data stem from a study of beta chain features in type 1 diabetes. Study results and caveats: Sequencing of cDNA might inflate the share of cells that strongly express TCR. For Type 1 diabetes patients, all four CD4+ subsets carried TCRB CDR3s that were moderately but significantly shorter.

CDR3 length: 15 amino acids. The germline gives CDR1 SGDLS, CDR2 YYNGEE. Deletions cut 3 bases from V and 2 bases from J, with 15 bases between. The sequence derives from a woman between 18 and 29 years old with type 1 diabetes. Sample: naive CD4+ T cells from blood. The chain links TRBV9 to TRBJ2-7, with D possibly being TRBD1 (5 bases). Written as DNA, the CDR3 is TGTGCCAGCAGCGGGTCAAGCGTGGGGCCCTACGAGCAGTACTTC. Residues: CASSGSSVGPYEQYF.